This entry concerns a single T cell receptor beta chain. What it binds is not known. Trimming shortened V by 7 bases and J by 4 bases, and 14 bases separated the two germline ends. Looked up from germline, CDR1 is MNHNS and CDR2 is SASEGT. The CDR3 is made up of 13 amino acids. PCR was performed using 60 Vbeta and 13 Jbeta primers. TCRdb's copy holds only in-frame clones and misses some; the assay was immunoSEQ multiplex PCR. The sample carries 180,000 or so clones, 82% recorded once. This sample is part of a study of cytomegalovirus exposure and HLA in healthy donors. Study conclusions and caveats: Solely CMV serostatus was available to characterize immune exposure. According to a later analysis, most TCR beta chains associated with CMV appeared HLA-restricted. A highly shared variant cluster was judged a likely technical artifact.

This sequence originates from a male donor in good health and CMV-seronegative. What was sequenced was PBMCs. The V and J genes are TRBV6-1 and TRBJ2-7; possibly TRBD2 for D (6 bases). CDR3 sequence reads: CASNDGSWYEQYF. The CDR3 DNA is TGTGCCAGCAACGACGGGAGTTGGTACGAGCAGTACTTC.